This T cell receptor beta chain was found in a study of cytomegalovirus exposure and HLA in healthy donors. A note on this clone: Antigen: not known.

The germline gives CDR1 MDHEN, CDR2 SYDVKM. Trimming took 4 bases from V and 9 from J; bases not matched to a gene: 14. This CDR3 has 15 amino acids. PCR primers comprised 60 Vbeta and 13 Jbeta primers. In the original analysis: It was a later analysis that counted about 80 million unique TCR beta chains, of which roughly 10 million were shared. The data were produced by immunoSEQ multiplex PCR, yet TCRdb's version contains in-frame clones alone and is incomplete. The DNA gave D and trimming, while V, J and clone size come from that table. Among 110,000 or so clones, 82% were seen once, and the ten largest hold around 2.7%. Study conclusions and caveats: TCR beta V- and J-gene trimming was later associated with a missense DCLRE1C variant. The HLA-A and HLA-B alleles of most subjects were reportedly predicted accurately from TCR beta sequences. In an earlier analysis, most TCR beta V segments were productive about 90% or about 30% of the time.

Sequencing was carried out using PBMCs. The TCR was taken from a woman aged 18 to 35 in good health and CMV-seronegative. V usage is TRBV28 and J usage is TRBJ2-5; TRBD1 agrees at 7 bases. The CDR3 DNA is TGTGCCAGCAGTTCGGCAGGGGGTCAAGTGGGGCCCCAGTACTTC. Its protein is CASSSAGGQVGPQYF.